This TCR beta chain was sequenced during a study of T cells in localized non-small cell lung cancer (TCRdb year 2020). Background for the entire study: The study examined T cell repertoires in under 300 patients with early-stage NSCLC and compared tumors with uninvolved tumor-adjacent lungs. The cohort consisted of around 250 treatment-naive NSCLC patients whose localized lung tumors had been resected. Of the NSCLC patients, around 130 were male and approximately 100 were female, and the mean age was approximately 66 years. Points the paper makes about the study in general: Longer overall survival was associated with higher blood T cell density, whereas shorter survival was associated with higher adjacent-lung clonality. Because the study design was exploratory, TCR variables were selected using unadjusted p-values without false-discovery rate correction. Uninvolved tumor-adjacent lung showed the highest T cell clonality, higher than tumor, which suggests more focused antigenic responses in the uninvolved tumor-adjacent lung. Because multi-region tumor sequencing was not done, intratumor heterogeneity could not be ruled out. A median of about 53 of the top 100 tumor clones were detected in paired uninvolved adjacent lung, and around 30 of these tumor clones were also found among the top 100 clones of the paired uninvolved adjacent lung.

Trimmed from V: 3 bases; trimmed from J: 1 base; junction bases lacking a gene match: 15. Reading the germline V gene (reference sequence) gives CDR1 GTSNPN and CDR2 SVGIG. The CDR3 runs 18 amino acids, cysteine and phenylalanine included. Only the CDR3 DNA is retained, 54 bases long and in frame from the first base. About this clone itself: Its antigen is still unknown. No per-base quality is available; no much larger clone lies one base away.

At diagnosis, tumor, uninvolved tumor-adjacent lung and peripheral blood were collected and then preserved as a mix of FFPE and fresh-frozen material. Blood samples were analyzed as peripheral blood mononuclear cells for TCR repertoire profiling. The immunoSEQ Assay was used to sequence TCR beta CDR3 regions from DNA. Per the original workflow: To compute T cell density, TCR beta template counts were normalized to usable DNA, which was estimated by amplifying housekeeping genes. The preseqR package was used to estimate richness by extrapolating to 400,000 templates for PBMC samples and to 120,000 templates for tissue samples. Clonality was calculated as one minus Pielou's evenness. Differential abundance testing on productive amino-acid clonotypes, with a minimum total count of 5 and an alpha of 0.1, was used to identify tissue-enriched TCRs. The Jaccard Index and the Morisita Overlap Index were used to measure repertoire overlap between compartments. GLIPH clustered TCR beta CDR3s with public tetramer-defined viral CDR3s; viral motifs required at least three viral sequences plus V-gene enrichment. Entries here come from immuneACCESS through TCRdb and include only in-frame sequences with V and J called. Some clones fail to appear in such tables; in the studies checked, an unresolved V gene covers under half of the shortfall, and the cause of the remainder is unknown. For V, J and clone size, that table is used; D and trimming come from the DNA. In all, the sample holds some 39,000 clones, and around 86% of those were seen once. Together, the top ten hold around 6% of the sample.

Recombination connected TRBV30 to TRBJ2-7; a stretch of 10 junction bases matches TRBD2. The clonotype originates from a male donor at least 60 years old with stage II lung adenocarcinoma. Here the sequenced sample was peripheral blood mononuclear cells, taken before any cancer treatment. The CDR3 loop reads CAWSASSGRSPFSYEQYF. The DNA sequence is TGTGCCTGGAGCGCCAGTAGCGGGAGGTCCCCGTTTTCCTACGAGCAGTACTTC. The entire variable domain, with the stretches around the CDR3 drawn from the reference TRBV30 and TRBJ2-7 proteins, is SQTIHQWPATLVQPVGSPLSLECTVEGTSNPNLYWYRQAAGRGLQLLFYSVGIGQISSEVPQNLSASRPQDRQFILSSKKLLLSDSGFYLCAWSASSGRSPFSYEQYFGPGTRLTVT.